The next 9 T cell receptor beta chains were all read from a single sample in a study of T cell clonotyping in hematopoietic cell transplantation. Here immunoSEQ multiplex PCR was the method, and the copy in TCRdb shows in-frame clones only, minus some. Of 20,000 or so clones listed, approximately 80% were seen once; the top ten hold roughly 14%. The source material was peripheral blood mononuclear cells. All receptors come from a man in his 60s in good health. Some clones in this sample may be carry-over from other donors' samples.

This clone was counted once. The sample carries other DNA sequences with the same CDR3. V and J are TRBV30 and TRBJ1-2; maybe TRBD1 (6 bases). The V end lost 2 bases, the J end lost 6 bases, and 7 bases lay between the germline ends. Germline lookup yields CDR1 GTSNPN and CDR2 SVGIG (reference sequence). The CDR3 is 11 residues long. The DNA for the CDR3 is TGTGCCTGGAGTACAGGGAATGGCTACACCTTC. Translation: CAWSTGNGYTF.

This sequence joins TRBV6-5 and TRBJ1-4, with 9 positions matching TRBD1. V gave up 7 bases and J gave up 6 bases; unmatched junction bases: 6. CDR3 length: 14 residues. Germline CDR1 reads MNHEY; CDR2 reads SVGAGI. The CDR3 protein is CASKKQGAYEKLFF. CDR3 nucleotide sequence: TGTGCCAGCAAAAAACAGGGGGCTTATGAAAAACTGTTTTTT.

V is TRBV5-8 and J is TRBJ2-1, with 7 bases matching TRBD1. CDR1 is SGHTS, CDR2 YDEGEE, per germline. J lost 2 bases, V lost 4 bases, and 3 bases had no gene match. The CDR3 runs 14 residues. CDR3 nucleotide sequence: TGTGCCAGCAGCACGGGGACAGCCTACAATGAGCAGTTCTTC. It translates to CASSTGTAYNEQFF.

A single count supports this clone. The V and J genes are TRBV25-1 and TRBJ2-2, with D possibly matching TRBD2 (6 bases). Trimming cost V 8 bases and J 0 bases, with 10 bases left between them. The CDR3 runs 14 residues. Looked up from germline, CDR1 is MGHDK and CDR2 is SYGVNS. This chain's CDR3 is CASAGTANTGELFF. CDR3 DNA sequence: TGTGCCAGCGCCGGGACTGCGAACACCGGGGAGCTGTTTTTT.

The J gene is TRBJ1-3, the V gene TRBV30, with D maybe TRBD1 (6 bases). CDR1 and CDR2 (germline): GTSNPN, SVGIG (reference sequence). There are 14 residues in the CDR3. The V end lost 3 bases, the J end lost 11 bases, and 20 bases lay between the germline ends. The DNA of the CDR3 is TGTGCCTGGAGAGAGGTTGGACAGCAGTCGGCCATATATTTT. It yields the protein CAWREVGQQSAIYF.

The chain has TRBV9 and TRBJ1-5; no reliable D call. The CDR3 has 13 amino acids. Trimming shortened V by 7 bases and J by 2 bases, and 10 bases separated the two germline ends. CDR1 and CDR2 (germline): SGDLS, YYNGEE. The DNA for the CDR3 is TGTGCCAGCGCTCGGGGAGGCAATCAGCCCCAGCATTTT. Amino acids: CASARGGNQPQHF.

The rearrangement uses TRBV7-2 and TRBJ1-3; no firm D call. CDR1 is SGHTA and CDR2 is FQGNSA in the germline V gene. The CDR3 runs to 15 residues. V lost 3 bases to trimming and J lost 1 base, with 10 bases between them. The CDR3 region has the DNA TGTGCCAGCAGCTTGAACAGTCGTTCTGGAAACACCATATATTTT. Its protein product is CASSLNSRSGNTIYF.

V and J are TRBV2 and TRBJ1-6, with D uncertain. Germline CDR1 reads SNHLY; CDR2 reads FYNNEI. V was shortened by 5 bases and J by 7 bases, with 15 bases between the two germline ends. The CDR3 runs 15 residues. Here the CDR3 reads CASSSTDPPNSPLHF. CDR3 nucleotides: TGTGCCAGCAGTTCAACGGACCCACCCAATTCACCCCTCCACTTT.

The rearrangement links TRBV5-4 to TRBJ2-5; D may be TRBD1 (6 bases). Germline V lookup: CDR1 SGHNT, CDR2 YYREEE (reference sequence). CDR3 size: 13 residues. V was trimmed by 4 bases and J by 5 bases, leaving 12 bases between them. This CDR3 reads CASSLSQGETQYF. CDR3 bases: TGTGCCAGCAGCCTGAGTCAGGGGGAGACCCAGTACTTC.